A single sample is the source of the 18 T cell receptor beta chains below, sequenced in a study of OX40 agonist ivuxolimab in advanced cancers. Profiled with immunoSEQ multiplex PCR; TCRdb holds only in-frame clones, not every one. The table lists 80,000 to 100,000 clones, roughly 87% of them singletons. Source: CD4+ or CD8+ T cells sorted from blood, taken in a trial of the OX40 agonist ivuxolimab. The origin of the receptors is an adult with an advanced solid tumor such as melanoma, head and neck, liver or kidney cancer.

The chain employs TRBV6-1 and TRBJ1-2; TRBD1 might be the D (5 bases). CDR1 is MNHNS, CDR2 SASEGT, per germline. The CDR3 sequence is 13 residues long. Trimming left V 4 bases short and J 4 bases short, with 10 bases between. In DNA, the CDR3 is TGTGCCAGCAGTGCTGGGGGTGGCTATGGCTACACCTTC. Its translation: CASSAGGGYGYTF.

This clone was seen a few times. The chain uses TRBV15 and TRBJ2-7; 10 bases map to TRBD1. Germline V gene lookup returns CDR1 LNHNV and CDR2 YYDKDF (reference sequence). This CDR3 comprises 15 residues. Losses at the gene ends were 1 base for V and 2 bases for J; bases not matched to a gene: 2. For the CDR3, the DNA is TGTGCCACCAGCAGAGGTGGGACAGGGGCCTACGAGCAGTACTTC. Protein sequence: CATSRGGTGAYEQYF.

The chain combines TRBV7-3 with TRBJ1-1; D unclear. Trimming left V 3 bases short and J 4 bases short, with 12 bases between. Germline-derived CDR1 and CDR2 are SGHTA and FQGTGA. The CDR3 is made up of 14 amino acids. The CDR3: CASSFRGQPTEAFF. The CDR3 DNA reads as TGTGCCAGCAGCTTTCGGGGTCAGCCCACTGAAGCTTTCTTT.

The chain is built from TRBV2 and TRBJ1-3, with D possibly being TRBD1 (6 bases). V was clipped by 5 bases and J by 4 bases, with 12 bases between them. This CDR3 comprises 14 residues. Per germline, CDR1 SNHLY and CDR2 FYNNEI. The CDR3 sequence: CASSLQGLGNTIYF. DNA of the CDR3: TGTGCCAGCAGTTTACAGGGTTTAGGAAACACCATATATTTT. Supplemented by reference TRBV2 and TRBJ1-3, the full variable domain reads EPEVTQTPSHQVTQMGQEVILRCVPISNHLYFYWYRQILGQKVEFLVSFYNNEISEKSEIFDDQFSVERPDGSNFTLKIRSTKLEDSAMYFCASSLQGLGNTIYFGEGSWLTVV.

The chain couples TRBV5-1 to TRBJ2-3; 9 nucleotides align to TRBD2. J was trimmed by 0 bases and V by 0 bases; bases with no gene match: 8. Germline V gene lookup returns CDR1 SGHRS and CDR2 YFSETQ. This CDR3 is 18 amino acids long. The CDR3: CASSLAASGAASTDTQYF. CDR3 in DNA: TGCGCCAGCAGCTTGGCGGCTAGCGGGGCTGCTAGCACAGATACGCAGTATTTT.

The chain joins TRBV6-1 to TRBJ2-1; perhaps TRBD2 as D (5 bases). The length of the CDR3 is 15 residues. V lost 3 bases to trimming and J lost 0 bases, with 9 bases between them. CDR1 MNHNS and CDR2 SASEGT come from the germline V gene. DNA for the CDR3: TGTGCCAGCAGTGACGGTGGGAGCTCCTACAATGAGCAGTTCTTC. Translation: CASSDGGSSYNEQFF.

The V call is TRBV5-5, the J call TRBJ2-7; a weak D match, TRBD2 (7 bases). Deletions cut 4 bases from V and 7 bases from J, with 21 bases between. The V gene's germline CDR1 is SGHKS and CDR2 YYEKEE (reference sequence). This CDR3 is 15 amino acids long. The CDR3: CASSPGLGGGWEQYF. DNA of the CDR3: TGTGCCAGCAGCCCTGGGTTGGGAGGGGGATGGGAGCAGTACTTC. Using reference TRBV5-5 and TRBJ2-7 for the parts outside the CDR3, the full variable domain is DAGVTQSPTHLIKTRGQQVTLRCSPISGHKSVSWYQQVLGQGPQFIFQYYEKEERGRGNFPDRFSARQFPNYSSELNVNALLLGDSALYLCASSPGLGGGWEQYFGPGTRLTVT.

This chain links TRBV7-8 with TRBJ1-1, with D hard to call. Germline CDR1 SGHVS, CDR2 FQNEAQ. Between the trimmed V and J ends, which lost 4 bases and 1 base, there was a span of 13 bases. The CDR3 loop spans 15 amino acids. The CDR3 loop is CASSSKRVSNTEAFF. CDR3 DNA: TGTGCCAGCAGCTCAAAGAGGGTTTCGAACACTGAAGCTTTCTTT.

In the case of this clone: The same CDR3 is also encoded by other DNA sequences in this sample. The chain employs TRBV6-5 and TRBJ1-2; TRBD1 might be the D (6 bases). The CDR3 has 14 amino acids. Germline V gene lookup returns CDR1 MNHEY and CDR2 SVGAGI. The germline V and J ends were trimmed by 2 bases and 5 bases, with 12 bases remaining between them. The CDR3 nucleotides are TGTGCCAGCAGTTACGGGGGGCGGGGGTATGGCTACACCTTC. Amino acid sequence: CASSYGGRGYGYTF.

The V gene is TRBV2, the J gene TRBJ2-2; D gene unclear. V lost 6 bases, J lost 10 bases, and 12 bases lay in between. The V gene's germline CDR1 is SNHLY and CDR2 FYNNEI. CDR3 length equals 12 residues. The CDR3 coding sequence is TGTGCCAGCAGCCCGCTAGAGCCGGAGCTGTTTTTT. Residues: CASSPLEPELFF.

The V gene is TRBV19, the J gene TRBJ2-5; possible D gene TRBD2, 7 bases. Germline-derived CDR1 and CDR2 are LNHDA and SQIVND (reference sequence). This CDR3 comprises 14 residues. V was clipped by 7 bases and J by 1 base, with 13 bases between them. The CDR3 loop is CASNIRGAQETQYF. The DNA for the CDR3 is TGTGCCAGTAATATCCGGGGGGCCCAAGAGACCCAGTACTTC.

The chain recombines TRBV5-1 with TRBJ2-5, with D tentatively TRBD2 (7 bases). V was cut by 7 bases and J by 1 base, with 17 bases left in between. Per the germline V gene, CDR1 is SGHRS and CDR2 is YFSETQ. The CDR3 contains 15 residues. The DNA of the CDR3 is TGCGCCAGCGGAGAAACAGGGACTATCCAAGAGACCCAGTACTTC. Its translation: CASGETGTIQETQYF.

The V gene is TRBV7-9, the J gene TRBJ1-1; tentatively, D is TRBD1 (5 bases). Per the germline V gene, CDR1 is SEHNR and CDR2 is FQNEAQ (reference sequence). This CDR3 contains 15 residues. V lost 0 bases and J 0 bases, leaving 8 bases between the germline ends. The CDR3 sequence is CASSLARGLNTEAFF. As DNA, the CDR3 is TGTGCCAGCAGCTTAGCGCGGGGCTTGAACACTGAAGCTTTCTTT.

The chain joins TRBV30 to TRBJ2-7, with no clear D. Between the trimmed V and J ends, which lost 2 bases and 3 bases, there was a span of 5 bases. The CDR3 runs to 11 residues. CDR1 and CDR2 (germline): GTSNPN, SVGIG (reference sequence). The chain's CDR3 is CAWSKGYEQYF. CDR3 nucleotide sequence: TGTGCCTGGAGTAAAGGCTACGAGCAGTACTTC.

The rearrangement joins TRBV10-2 to TRBJ1-5, with 7 nucleotides matching TRBD1. CDR3 length: 17 amino acids. V lost 10 bases, J lost 0 bases, and 15 bases stayed unmatched. Germline loops: CDR1 WSHSY, CDR2 SAAADI. The CDR3 DNA reads TGCGCCACCGAACCCAGACAGGGTCCTATTAGCAATCAGCCCCAGCATTTT. The encoded protein is CATEPRQGPISNQPQHF.

This rearrangement joins TRBV13 to TRBJ2-3, with a weak D call TRBD1 (6 bases). The CDR3 spans 16 residues. V was clipped by 4 bases and J by 2 bases, with 16 bases between them. Germline lookup yields CDR1 PRHDT and CDR2 FYEKMQ (reference sequence). This chain's CDR3 is CASSSQGARVTDTQYF. CDR3 nucleotides: TGTGCCAGCAGCTCACAGGGTGCTCGGGTCACAGATACGCAGTATTTT.

This sequence joins TRBV6-5 and TRBJ2-7; a weak D match, TRBD1 (6 bases). The germline V gene has CDR1 MNHEY and CDR2 SVGAGI. The V and J ends lost 6 bases and 3 bases respectively, with 12 bases between them. CDR3 length equals 13 residues. The CDR3 region has the DNA TGTGCCAGCAGGACCGGACAGAACTACGAGCAGTACTTC. It translates to CASRTGQNYEQYF.

The chain couples TRBV14 to TRBJ1-1, with unresolved D. This CDR3 comprises 13 residues. In germline, CDR1 is SGHDN, CDR2 FVKESK. The V and J ends lost 9 bases and 0 bases respectively, with 11 bases between them. CDR3 in amino acids: CASSGQLNTEAFF. As DNA, the CDR3 is TGTGCCAGTAGCGGGCAATTGAACACTGAAGCTTTCTTT. Filled out from reference TRBV14 and TRBJ1-1, the complete variable domain reads EAGVTQFPSHSVIEKGQTVTLRCDPISGHDNLYWYRRVMGKEIKFLLHFVKESKQDESGMPNNRFLAERTGGTYSTLKVQPAELEDSGVYFCASSGQLNTEAFFGQGTRLTVV.